This T cell receptor beta chain was found in a study of blood T cell repertoires in COVID-19. Study-wide context: The samples span acute and convalescent COVID-19 from the United States, Italy and Spain. Sources were T cells, B-cell-depleted T cells, or PBMCs; the material itself was cDNA or gDNA.

Authors' analysis steps: Quantification of nucleated cells was approximated via reference gene primer amplification. Assay: immunoSEQ multiplex PCR; the TCRdb copy retains only in-frame clones and omits some. The V and J calls and clone size were taken over from that table, and D and trimming were inferred from the DNA. The repertoire holds about 290,000 clones, with about 85% as singletons. J lost 1 base, V lost 1 base, and 3 bases had no gene match. Germline-derived CDR1 and CDR2 are SGHTA and FQGNSA. The CDR3 is made up of 15 amino acids. This clonotype was obtained from a woman between 45 and 65 years old with active or convalescent COVID-19. The sequencing sample was made of peripheral blood. The V gene is TRBV7-2, the J gene TRBJ2-7, with 8 bases lining up with TRBD2. In DNA, the CDR3 is TGTGCCAGCAGCTTAGACTCTAGCGGGTCCTACGAGCAGTACTTC. Translating it yields CASSLDSSGSYEQYF.